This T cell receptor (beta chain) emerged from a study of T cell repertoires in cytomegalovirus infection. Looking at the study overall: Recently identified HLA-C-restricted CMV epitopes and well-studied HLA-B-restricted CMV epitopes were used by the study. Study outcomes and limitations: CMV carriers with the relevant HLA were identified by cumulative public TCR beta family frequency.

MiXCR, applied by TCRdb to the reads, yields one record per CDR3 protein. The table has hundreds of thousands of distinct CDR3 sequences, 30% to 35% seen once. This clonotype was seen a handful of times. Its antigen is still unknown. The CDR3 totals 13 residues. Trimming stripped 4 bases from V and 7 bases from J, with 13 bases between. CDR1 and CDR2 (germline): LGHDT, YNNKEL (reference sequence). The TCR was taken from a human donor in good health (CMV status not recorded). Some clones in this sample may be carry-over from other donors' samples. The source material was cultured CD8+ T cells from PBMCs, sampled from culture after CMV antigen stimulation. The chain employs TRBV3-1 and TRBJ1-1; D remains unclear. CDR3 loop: CASSPPNRNEAFF. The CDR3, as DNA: TGTGCCAGCAGCCCCCCCAATAGGAATGAAGCTTTCTTT.